A selection of T cell receptor beta chains follows, all from one sample in a study of T cells in Graves' hyperthyroidism and ophthalmopathy. TCRdb analysed the multiplex PCR reads with MiXCR anew, one entry per CDR3 protein. The sample includes about 290,000 distinct CDR3 sequences, approximately 15% of them seen just once. Specimen: blood. These receptors were taken from a woman aged 35 to 49 with Graves' hyperthyroidism. The CDR3 runs from the conserved cysteine through the conserved F or W. A D gene is named only where the DNA matches it firmly. Size is stated for part of the rows, as once, few or many counts, or as a class when the clone is expanded.

TGTGCCAGCAGAAACTTGAACACTGAAGCTTTCTTT,CASRNLNTEAFF,TRBV11-2,-,TRBJ1-1,many
TGTGCCAGCAGCTTATCCCTGGGAGAGAGCTCCTACGAGCAGTACTTC,CASSLSLGESSYEQYF,TRBV7-9,-,TRBJ2-7,-
TGTGCCAGCAGTAAGGAACAGGGATTCGGTGGAAACACCATATATTTT,CASSKEQGFGGNTIYF,TRBV2,-,TRBJ1-3,-
TGCAGTGCTAGAGACGATCGGACTAGCGGTTGGAACACCGGGGAGCTGTTTTTT,CSARDDRTSGWNTGELFF,TRBV20-1,TRBD2,TRBJ2-2,-
TGCAGTGCTAGCAGACAATCCTACGAGCAGTACTTC,CSASRQSYEQYF,TRBV20-1,-,TRBJ2-7,many
TGTGCCATCAGTGAGTCGGTGGGTGAAAAACTGTTTTTT,CAISESVGEKLFF,TRBV10-3,-,TRBJ1-4,many
TGTGCCAGCATACGACTAGCGGGAGGAGGGGAAGAGACCCAGTACTTC,CASIRLAGGGEETQYF,TRBV2,TRBD2,TRBJ2-5,many
TGTGCCAGCAGCTCAGGCATAGCTGGGGCCAACGTCCTGACTTTC,CASSSGIAGANVLTF,TRBV7-8,-,TRBJ2-6,-
TGTGCCAGCAGCTCGGACGGGATTCGCACAGATACGCAGTATTTT,CASSSDGIRTDTQYF,TRBV11-3,-,TRBJ2-3,many
TGTGCCAGCAGCCAAGCGGGAACGCTCGACAATGAGCAGTTCTTC,CASSQAGTLDNEQFF,TRBV3-1,-,TRBJ2-1,many
TGTGCCAGTTTCCATGGGAGTCGGCCAGAGACCCAGTACTTC,CASFHGSRPETQYF,TRBV6-1,-,TRBJ2-5,-
TGTGCCAGCAGCGGACAGGGTTCTGGGGCAGAGACCCAGTACTTC,CASSGQGSGAETQYF,TRBV7-2,TRBD1,TRBJ2-5,many
TGTGCCAGCAGTCAATCCGGGACTAGTGTCGGTGAGCAGTTCTTC,CASSQSGTSVGEQFF,TRBV28,TRBD2,TRBJ2-1,-
TGTGCCAGCAGCCAAGTACAAAATGAAGCTTTCTTT,CASSQVQNEAFF,TRBV3-1,-,TRBJ1-1,many
TGTGCCAGCAGCTTTCTGGGGGGGGAGGACACTGAAGCTTTCTTT,CASSFLGGEDTEAFF,TRBV7-9,-,TRBJ1-1,many
TGCGCCAGCAGCGGGGGACTAGCGGGAGGAATGAATACGCAGTATTTT,CASSGGLAGGMNTQYF,TRBV5-1,TRBD2,TRBJ2-3,many
TGTGCCAGCAGCGCCCTCTGGGATACGCAGTATTTT,CASSALWDTQYF,TRBV3-1,-,TRBJ2-3,many
TGTGCCAGCAGTGAACGGGCGGCAGGGACAGATACGCAGTATTTT,CASSERAAGTDTQYF,TRBV2,-,TRBJ2-3,-
TGTGCCAGCAGTGACACGGGAGGAGTCGGAGGGGCCAACGTCCTGACTTTC,CASSDTGGVGGANVLTF,TRBV2,TRBD2,TRBJ2-6,few
TGTGCCATCAGTGGGACAGGGGATGGCTACACCTTC,CAISGTGDGYTF,TRBV10-3,TRBD1,TRBJ1-2,-
TGTGCCAGCAGCCAAGGGGCCCTTAGCAATCAGCCCCAGCATTTT,CASSQGALSNQPQHF,TRBV3-1,-,TRBJ1-5,many
TGTGCCAGCAGCGAAACAAAGGCAAATGAAGCTTTCTTT,CASSETKANEAFF,TRBV5-4,-,TRBJ1-1,-
TGTGCCAGCAGCTCTCCGGTGAACACTGAAGCTTTCTTT,CASSSPVNTEAFF,TRBV11-3,-,TRBJ1-1,many
TGCAGTGCCCCTTTAGCGGGAGCCTACCAAGAGACCCAGTACTTC,CSAPLAGAYQETQYF,TRBV20-1,TRBD2,TRBJ2-5,many
TGTGCCAGCAGTCCTTACCGCCCGGGACTAGCGTCGAACACCGGGGAGCTGTTTTTT,CASSPYRPGLASNTGELFF,TRBV28,TRBD2,TRBJ2-2,many
TGCAGTACCGGGAGGGCCGAAGGAGGAGGCCAAGAGACCCAGTACTTC,CSTGRAEGGGQETQYF,TRBV20-1,TRBD2,TRBJ2-5,-
TGTGCCAGCAGACCCCCCCTCCAGGGGACACCTAACTATGGCTACACCTTC,CASRPPLQGTPNYGYTF,TRBV12-3/TRBV12-4,-,TRBJ1-2,many
TGCAGTGCTAGAGATCGAGGCAGCTCTGGAAACACCATATATTTT,CSARDRGSSGNTIYF,TRBV20-1,-,TRBJ1-3,many
TGTGCCAGCAGTGGGGGAATGAACACTGAAGCTTTCTTT,CASSGGMNTEAFF,TRBV2,-,TRBJ1-1,many
TGTGCCAGCAGTCCCCAGAATGGCAGGAACTACGAGCAGTACTTC,CASSPQNGRNYEQYF,TRBV6-2/TRBV6-3,-,TRBJ2-7,many
TGTGCCAGCTCACTAGGACAGGGAACACAGCCCCAGCATTTT,CASSLGQGTQPQHF,TRBV18,TRBD1,TRBJ1-5,few
TGTGCCAGCAGTGAAGTAGCAGGGGGCGTCTCTGGAAACACCATATATTTT,CASSEVAGGVSGNTIYF,TRBV6-1,TRBD1,TRBJ1-3,few
TGTGCCAGCAGTGAATTCGGGACCGAAAAACTGTTTTTT,CASSEFGTEKLFF,TRBV25-1,-,TRBJ1-4,many
TGTGCCAGCAGTTCCGTTTGGGACAGGGGCGAAAAACTGTTTTTT,CASSSVWDRGEKLFF,TRBV12-3/TRBV12-4,TRBD1,TRBJ1-4,-
TGCAGTGCCCGGGGAGGGACTAGCGGGAGCCGCGTTAATGAGCAGTTCTTC,CSARGGTSGSRVNEQFF,TRBV20-1,TRBD2,TRBJ2-1,many
TGTGCCACCGGACTAGCGTATGAGCAGTTCTTC,CATGLAYEQFF,TRBV15,TRBD2,TRBJ2-1,-
TGTGCCACGAGGACTAGCGGAGACAATGAGCAGTTCTTC,CATRTSGDNEQFF,TRBV13,TRBD2,TRBJ2-1,few
TGTGCCAGCAGCGGGGGACAGGGCTACAATGAGCAGTTCTTC,CASSGGQGYNEQFF,TRBV5-8,TRBD1,TRBJ2-1,-
TGTGCCAGCAGTTACCGGGACCGATATTCACCCCTCCACTTT,CASSYRDRYSPLHF,TRBV6-5,-,TRBJ1-6,-
TGTGCCAGCAGACAGGGGATGCCAGATACGCAGTATTTT,CASRQGMPDTQYF,TRBV2,TRBD1,TRBJ2-3,-
TGTGCCAGCAGGCCCGGGACTACCACCTACGAGCAGTACTTC,CASRPGTTTYEQYF,TRBV27,TRBD2,TRBJ2-7,many
TGCGCCAGCAGTGAAAACCAGGGATATACGCAGTATTTT,CASSENQGYTQYF,TRBV10-1,-,TRBJ2-3,many
TGTGCCAGCAGTTTGTCCAGGGCTAGCACAGATACGCAGTATTTT,CASSLSRASTDTQYF,TRBV12-3/TRBV12-4,-,TRBJ2-3,many
TGCAGTGCTAGAGATCCGGCAAGGGAACCCGGGGAGCTGTTTTTT,CSARDPAREPGELFF,TRBV20-1,-,TRBJ2-2,-
TGTGCCAGCAAGTCCACAGCGGGATCCTACAATGAGCAGTTCTTC,CASKSTAGSYNEQFF,TRBV12-3/TRBV12-4,TRBD2,TRBJ2-1,many
TGTGCCAGCAGCGCCTACTACGGGAGTGGCGAGCAGTACTTC,CASSAYYGSGEQYF,TRBV7-9,-,TRBJ2-7,many
TGTGCTACCTCTTCGGACAGGGGGTCCCACACCGGGGAGCTGTTTTTT,CATSSDRGSHTGELFF,TRBV28,TRBD1,TRBJ2-2,few
TGCGCCAGCAGCCCGACAGGGGTTGGCGAGCAGTACTTC,CASSPTGVGEQYF,TRBV5-1,TRBD1,TRBJ2-7,many
TGTGCCAGTAGCCGGATGACAGGGGGTTATACTGAAGCTTTCTTT,CASSRMTGGYTEAFF,TRBV19,TRBD1,TRBJ1-1,-
TGTGCCAGCAGTTTAACGGGGGATAACTATGGCTACACCTTC,CASSLTGDNYGYTF,TRBV28,-,TRBJ1-2,few
TGTGCCAGCAGTTTATTTGGGAATGAAGCTTTCTTT,CASSLFGNEAFF,TRBV28,-,TRBJ1-1,many
TGTGCCATCAGTGATTTTAGGGCAGGGGATTCCTACGAGCAGTACTTC,CAISDFRAGDSYEQYF,TRBV10-3,-,TRBJ2-7,many
TGCAGTGCTAGAGATATTGACGGAGGCTACACCTTC,CSARDIDGGYTF,TRBV20-1,-,TRBJ1-2,many
TGTGCCAGCAGCCGCGTGGGTGAAAAACTGTTTTTT,CASSRVGEKLFF,TRBV3-1,-,TRBJ1-4,many